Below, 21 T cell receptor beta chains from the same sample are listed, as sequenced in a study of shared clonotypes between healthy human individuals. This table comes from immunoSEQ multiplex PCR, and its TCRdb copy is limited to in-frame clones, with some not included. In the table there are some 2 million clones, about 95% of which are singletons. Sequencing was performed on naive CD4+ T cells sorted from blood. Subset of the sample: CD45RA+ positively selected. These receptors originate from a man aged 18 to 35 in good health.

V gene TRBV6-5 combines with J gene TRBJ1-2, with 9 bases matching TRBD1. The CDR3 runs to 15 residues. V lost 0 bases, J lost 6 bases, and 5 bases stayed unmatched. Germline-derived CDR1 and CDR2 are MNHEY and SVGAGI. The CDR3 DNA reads TGTGCCAGCAGTTACTCCTACCGGGACAGGGATGGCTACACCTTC. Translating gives CASSYSYRDRDGYTF.

CDR3 nucleotides: TGTGCCAGCAGTTACTCAGTCGGGGGGTCCTACGAGCAGTACTTC. Translated: CASSYSVGGSYEQYF. This chain joins TRBV6-5 and TRBJ2-7; TRBD2 matches at 7 bases. The length of the CDR3 is 15 residues. Germline CDR1 reads MNHEY; CDR2 reads SVGAGI. Trimming removed 0 bases from V and 1 base from J; junction bases left unmatched: 3.

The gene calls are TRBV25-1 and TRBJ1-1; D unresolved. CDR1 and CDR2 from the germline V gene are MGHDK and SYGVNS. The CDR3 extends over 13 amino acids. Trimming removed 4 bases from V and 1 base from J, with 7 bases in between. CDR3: CASSADTNTEAFF. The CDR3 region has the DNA TGTGCCAGCAGTGCTGACACGAACACTGAAGCTTTCTTT.

The CDR3 protein is CASSQGLIQGVLDTQYF. Here the CDR3 DNA reads TGCGCCAGCAGCCAAGGTTTAATACAGGGGGTTTTAGATACGCAGTATTTT. The rearrangement uses TRBV4-3 and TRBJ2-3; 8 nucleotides line up with TRBD1. The V and J ends lost 1 base and 5 bases, in that order; junction bases with no gene match: 11. The CDR3 runs to 17 residues. Per the germline V gene, CDR1 is LGHNA and CDR2 is YSLEER.

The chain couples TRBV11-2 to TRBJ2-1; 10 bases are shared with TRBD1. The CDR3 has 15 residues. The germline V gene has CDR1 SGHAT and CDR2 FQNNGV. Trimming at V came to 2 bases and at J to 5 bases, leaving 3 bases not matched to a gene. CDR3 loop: CASSLPGTGDNEQFF. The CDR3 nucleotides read TGTGCCAGCAGCTTACCAGGGACAGGGGACAATGAGCAGTTCTTC. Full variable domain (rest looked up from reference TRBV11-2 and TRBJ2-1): EAGVAQSPRYKIIEKRQSVAFWCNPISGHATLYWYQQILGQGPKLLIQFQNNGVVDDSQLPKDRFSAERLKGVDSTLKIQPAKLEDSAVYLCASSLPGTGDNEQFFGPGTRLTVL.

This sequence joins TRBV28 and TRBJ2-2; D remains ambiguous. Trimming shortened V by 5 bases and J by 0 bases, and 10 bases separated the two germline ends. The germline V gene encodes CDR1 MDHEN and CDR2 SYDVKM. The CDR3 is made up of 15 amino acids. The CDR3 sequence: CASSPPDSNTGELFF. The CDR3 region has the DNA TGTGCCAGCAGTCCTCCTGATTCGAACACCGGGGAGCTGTTTTTT.

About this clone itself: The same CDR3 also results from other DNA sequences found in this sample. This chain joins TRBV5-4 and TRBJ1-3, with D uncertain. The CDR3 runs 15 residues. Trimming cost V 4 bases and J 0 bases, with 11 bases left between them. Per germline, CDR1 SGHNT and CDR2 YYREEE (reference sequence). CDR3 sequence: CASSTDGRSGNTIYF. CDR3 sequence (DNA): TGTGCCAGCAGCACGGACGGTCGCTCTGGAAACACCATATATTTT.

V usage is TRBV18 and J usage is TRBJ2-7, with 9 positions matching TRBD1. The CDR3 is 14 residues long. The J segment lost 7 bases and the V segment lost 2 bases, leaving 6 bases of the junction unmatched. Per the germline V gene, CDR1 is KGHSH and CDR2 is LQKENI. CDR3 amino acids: CASSPGTGTLEQYF. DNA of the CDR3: TGTGCCAGCTCACCAGGGACAGGGACCTTAGAGCAGTACTTC.

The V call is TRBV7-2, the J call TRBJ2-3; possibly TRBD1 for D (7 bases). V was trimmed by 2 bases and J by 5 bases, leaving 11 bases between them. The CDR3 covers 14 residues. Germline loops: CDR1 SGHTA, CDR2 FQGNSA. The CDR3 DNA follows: TGTGCCAGCAGCTTACGACAGGGAGGAGATACGCAGTATTTT. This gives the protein CASSLRQGGDTQYF. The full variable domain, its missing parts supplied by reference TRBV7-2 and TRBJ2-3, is GAGVSQSPSNKVTEKGKDVELRCDPISGHTALYWYRQSLGQGLEFLIYFQGNSAPDKSGLPSDRFSAERTGGSVSTLTIQRTQQEDSAVYLCASSLRQGGDTQYFGPGTRLTVL.

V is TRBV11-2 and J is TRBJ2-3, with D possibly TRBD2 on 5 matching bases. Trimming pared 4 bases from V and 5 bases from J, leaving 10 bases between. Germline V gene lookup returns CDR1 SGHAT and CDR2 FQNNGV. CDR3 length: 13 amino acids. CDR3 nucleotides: TGTGCCAGCAGCTGGACTGACAAAGATACGCAGTATTTT. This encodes CASSWTDKDTQYF.

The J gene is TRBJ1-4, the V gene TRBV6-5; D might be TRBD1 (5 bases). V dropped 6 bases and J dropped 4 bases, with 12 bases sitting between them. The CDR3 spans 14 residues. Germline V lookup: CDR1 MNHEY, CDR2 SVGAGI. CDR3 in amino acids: CASSPTASNEKLFF. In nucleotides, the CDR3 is TGTGCCAGCAGCCCGACAGCAAGTAATGAAAAACTGTTTTTT.

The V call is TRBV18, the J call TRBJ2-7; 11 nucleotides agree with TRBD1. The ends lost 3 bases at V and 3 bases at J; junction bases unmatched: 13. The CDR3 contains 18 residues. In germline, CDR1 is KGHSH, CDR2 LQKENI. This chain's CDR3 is CASSPLFSGTGGYYEQYF. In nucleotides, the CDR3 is TGTGCCAGCTCACCTCTTTTTTCCGGGACAGGGGGTTACTACGAGCAGTACTTC.

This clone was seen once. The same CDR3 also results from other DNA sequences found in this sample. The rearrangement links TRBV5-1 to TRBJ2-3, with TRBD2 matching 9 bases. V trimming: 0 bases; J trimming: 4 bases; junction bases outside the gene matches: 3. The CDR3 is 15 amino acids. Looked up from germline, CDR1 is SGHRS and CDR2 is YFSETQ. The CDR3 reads CASSLGLAVSDTQYF. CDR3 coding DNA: TGCGCCAGCAGCTTGGGACTAGCGGTATCAGATACGCAGTATTTT. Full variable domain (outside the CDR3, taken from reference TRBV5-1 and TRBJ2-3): KAGVTQTPRYLIKTRGQQVTLSCSPISGHRSVSWYQQTPGQGLQFLFEYFSETQRNKGNFPGRFSGRQFSNSRSEMNVSTLELGDSALYLCASSLGLAVSDTQYFGPGTRLTVL.

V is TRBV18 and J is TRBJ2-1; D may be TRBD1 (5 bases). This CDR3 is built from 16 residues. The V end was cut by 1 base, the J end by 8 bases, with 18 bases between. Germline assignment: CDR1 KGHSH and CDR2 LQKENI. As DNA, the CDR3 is TGTGCCAGCTCACCACTTCTGGACAACAATCTCCATGAGCAGTTCTTC. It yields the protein CASSPLLDNNLHEQFF.

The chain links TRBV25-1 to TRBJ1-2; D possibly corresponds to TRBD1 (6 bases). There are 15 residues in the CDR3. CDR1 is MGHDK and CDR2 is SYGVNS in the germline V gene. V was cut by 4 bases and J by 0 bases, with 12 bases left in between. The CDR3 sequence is CASSVAGAANYGYTF. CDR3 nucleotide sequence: TGTGCCAGCAGTGTTGCGGGGGCGGCTAACTATGGCTACACCTTC.

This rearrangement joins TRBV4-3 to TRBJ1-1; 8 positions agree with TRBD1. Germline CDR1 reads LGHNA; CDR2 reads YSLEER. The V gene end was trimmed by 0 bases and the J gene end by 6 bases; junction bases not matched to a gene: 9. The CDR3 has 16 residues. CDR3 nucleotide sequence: TGCGCCAGCAGCCAAGATGGGGGCCAGGGGGCACCTGAAGCTTTCTTT. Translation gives CASSQDGGQGAPEAFF.

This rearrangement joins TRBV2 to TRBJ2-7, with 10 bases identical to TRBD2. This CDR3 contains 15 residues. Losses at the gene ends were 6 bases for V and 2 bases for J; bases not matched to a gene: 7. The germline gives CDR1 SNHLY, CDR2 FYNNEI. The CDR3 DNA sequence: TGTGCCAGCAGGGCCCTAGCGGGAGCGGCCTACGAGCAGTACTTC. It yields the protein CASRALAGAAYEQYF.

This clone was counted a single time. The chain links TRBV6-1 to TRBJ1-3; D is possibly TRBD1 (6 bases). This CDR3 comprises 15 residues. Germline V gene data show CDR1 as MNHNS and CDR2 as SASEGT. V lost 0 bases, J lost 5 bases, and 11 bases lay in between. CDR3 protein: CASSEAGGARNTIYF. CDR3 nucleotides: TGTGCCAGCAGTGAAGCAGGGGGGGCGCGAAACACCATATATTTT.

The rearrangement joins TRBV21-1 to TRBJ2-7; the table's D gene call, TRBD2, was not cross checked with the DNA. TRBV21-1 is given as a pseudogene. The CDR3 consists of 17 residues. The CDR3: CASSKRVVGGSSDEQYF. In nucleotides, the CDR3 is TGTGCCAGCAGCAAACGGGTCGTCGGCGGGAGCTCGGACGAGCAGTACTTC.

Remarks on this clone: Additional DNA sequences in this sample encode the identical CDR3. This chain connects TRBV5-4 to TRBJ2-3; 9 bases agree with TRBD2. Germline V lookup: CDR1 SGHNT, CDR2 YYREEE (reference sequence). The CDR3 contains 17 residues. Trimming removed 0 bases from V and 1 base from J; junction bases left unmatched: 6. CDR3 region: CASSLGPASGGTDTQYF. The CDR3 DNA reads TGTGCCAGCAGCTTGGGCCCGGCTAGCGGGGGCACAGATACGCAGTATTTT.

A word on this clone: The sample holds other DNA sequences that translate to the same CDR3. The CDR3 reads CAISESAGSTDTQYF. The DNA of the CDR3 is TGTGCCATCAGTGAATCAGCGGGGAGCACAGATACGCAGTATTTT. The chain has TRBV10-3 and TRBJ2-3, with 7 bases identical to TRBD2. Germline CDR1 and CDR2: ENHRY and SYGVKD. With V trimmed by 3 bases and J by 0 bases, 3 bases remained unmatched. The length of the CDR3 is 15 residues.